Listed here are 7 T cell receptor beta chains from one sample, sequenced in a study of spatial heterogeneity in lung cancer. General study results and limits: Within tumors, counts of expanded alpha and beta TCRs tracked tumor mutation counts.

No antigens are known for them. TCRdb re-analysed the 5' RACE reads in MiXCR, keeping a single row per CDR3 protein. The sample includes roughly 28,000 distinct CDR3 sequences, 7% to 7.5% of them seen just once. Time point of the sample: sample taken at primary tumor resection. The source was lung tumor tissue, collected at surgery. Source of these receptors: a male donor with early-stage non-small cell lung cancer.

The sample holds a few counts of this clonotype. The gene calls are TRBV5-6 and TRBJ2-7; TRBD2 matches 9 bases. The J segment lost 3 bases and the V segment lost 1 base, leaving 14 bases of the junction unmatched. The V gene's germline CDR1 is SGHDT and CDR2 YYEEEE. The CDR3 is 18 residues long. As DNA, the CDR3 is TGTGCCAGCAGCTTGATAGGGGTTAACAGCGGGGGGCTCTACGAGCAGTACTTC. It yields the protein CASSLIGVNSGGLYEQYF.

This rearrangement joins TRBV7-9 to TRBJ2-5, with 8 nucleotides matching TRBD1. The CDR3 contains 14 residues. The germline V gene encodes CDR1 SEHNR and CDR2 FQNEAQ (reference sequence). Trimming cost V 5 bases and J 3 bases; bases outside gene matches: 5. In nucleotides, the CDR3 is TGTGCCAGCAGCCCAGGACAGGGTAAAGAGACCCAGTACTTC. Protein product: CASSPGQGKETQYF.

The V call is TRBV19, the J call TRBJ1-4, with 10 positions matching TRBD1. The germline gives CDR1 LNHDA, CDR2 SQIVND (reference sequence). The J segment lost 6 bases and the V segment lost 3 bases, leaving 4 bases of the junction unmatched. The CDR3 covers 15 residues. The CDR3 loop is CASSIMTGGYEKLFF. The CDR3 DNA follows: TGTGCCAGTAGTATTATGACAGGGGGCTATGAAAAACTGTTTTTT.

Ten or more counts support this clonotype. The chain joins TRBV6-5 to TRBJ2-7; possible D gene TRBD1, 5 bases. V was trimmed by 6 bases and J by 0 bases, leaving 12 bases between them. The CDR3 runs to 14 residues. Germline V gene sequence: CDR1 MNHEY, CDR2 SVGAGI. The CDR3 coding sequence is TGTGCCAGCAGACGAGACAGATCCTCCTACGAGCAGTACTTC. It translates to CASRRDRSSYEQYF.

This clonotype was found many times. The rearrangement joins TRBV20-1 to TRBJ1-1, with D possibly being TRBD1 (6 bases). Germline V CDR1 and CDR2: DFQATT, SNEGSKA (reference sequence). Trimming left V 4 bases short and J 11 bases short, with 17 bases between. This CDR3 is built from 12 residues. Here the CDR3 reads CSATGHTGMAFF. The CDR3 nucleotides read TGCAGTGCTACAGGGCACACAGGGATGGCTTTCTTT.

This clonotype was seen at least ten times. This rearrangement joins TRBV28 to TRBJ1-2; the match to TRBD1 covers 9 bases. The CDR3 is 16 residues long. V gave up 0 bases and J gave up 5 bases; unmatched junction bases: 7. The germline gives CDR1 MDHEN, CDR2 SYDVKM. CDR3 region: CASSLWGDREAYGYTF. In nucleotides, the CDR3 is TGTGCCAGCAGTTTATGGGGGGACAGGGAAGCTTATGGCTACACCTTC.

The table lists this clonotype with many counts. V usage is TRBV2 and J usage is TRBJ2-4; D uncertain. V lost 2 bases to trimming and J lost 3 bases, with 14 bases between them. The CDR3 consists of 16 residues. Germline values: CDR1 SNHLY, CDR2 FYNNEI. The DNA for the CDR3 is TGTGCCAGCAGTGAATACCGAAGCTCAGACAAAAACATTCAGTACTTC. It codes for CASSEYRSSDKNIQYF. The complete variable domain, with remaining parts taken from reference TRBV2 and TRBJ2-4, reads EPEVTQTPSHQVTQMGQEVILRCVPISNHLYFYWYRQILGQKVEFLVSFYNNEISEKSEIFDDQFSVERPDGSNFTLKIRSTKLEDSAMYFCASSEYRSSDKNIQYFGAGTRLSVL.